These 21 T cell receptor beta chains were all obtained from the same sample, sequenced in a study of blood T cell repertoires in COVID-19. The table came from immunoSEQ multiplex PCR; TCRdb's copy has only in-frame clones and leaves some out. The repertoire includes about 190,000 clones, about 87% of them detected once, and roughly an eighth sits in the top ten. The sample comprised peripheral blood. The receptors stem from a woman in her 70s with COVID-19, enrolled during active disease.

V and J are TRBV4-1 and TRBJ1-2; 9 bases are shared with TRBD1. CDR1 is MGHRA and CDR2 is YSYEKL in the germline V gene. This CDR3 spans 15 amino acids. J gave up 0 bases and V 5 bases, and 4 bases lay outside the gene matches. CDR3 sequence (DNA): TGCGCCAGCAGCAACAGACAGGGGGCTAACTATGGCTACACCTTC. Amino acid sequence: CASSNRQGANYGYTF.

The CDR3, as DNA: TGTGCCAGCAGCCAGCAGCGGGATACCGGGGAGCTGTTTTTT. Its translation is CASSQQRDTGELFF. This chain joins TRBV11-2 and TRBJ2-2; TRBD2 agrees at 7 bases. V lost 5 bases and J lost 5; bases outside the gene matches: 5. This CDR3 is built from 14 residues. CDR1 is SGHAT and CDR2 is FQNNGV in the germline V gene.

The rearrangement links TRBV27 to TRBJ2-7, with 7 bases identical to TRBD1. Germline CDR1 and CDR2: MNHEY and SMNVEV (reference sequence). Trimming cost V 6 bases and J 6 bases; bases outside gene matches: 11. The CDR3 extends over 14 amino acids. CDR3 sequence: CASSKTGKRGEQYF. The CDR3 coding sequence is TGTGCCAGCAGCAAGACAGGGAAACGTGGCGAGCAGTACTTC.

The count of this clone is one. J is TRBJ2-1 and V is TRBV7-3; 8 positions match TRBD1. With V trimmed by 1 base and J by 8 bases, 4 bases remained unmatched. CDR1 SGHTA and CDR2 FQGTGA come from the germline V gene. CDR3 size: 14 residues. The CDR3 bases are TGTGCCAGCAGCTTAAGGCAGGGGGCCGATGAGCAGTTCTTC. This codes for CASSLRQGADEQFF. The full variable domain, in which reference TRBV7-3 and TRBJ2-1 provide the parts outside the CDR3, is GAGVSQTPSNKVTEKGKYVELRCDPISGHTALYWYRQSLGQGPEFLIYFQGTGAADDSGLPNDRFFAVRPEGSVSTLKIQRTERGDSAVYLCASSLRQGADEQFFGPGTRLTVL.

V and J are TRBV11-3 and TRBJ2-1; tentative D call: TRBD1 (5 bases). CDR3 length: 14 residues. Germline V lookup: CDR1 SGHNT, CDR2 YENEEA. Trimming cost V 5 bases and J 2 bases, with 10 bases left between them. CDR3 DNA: TGTGCCAGCAGCCTAAGACAGACCTACAATGAGCAGTTCTTC. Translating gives CASSLRQTYNEQFF.

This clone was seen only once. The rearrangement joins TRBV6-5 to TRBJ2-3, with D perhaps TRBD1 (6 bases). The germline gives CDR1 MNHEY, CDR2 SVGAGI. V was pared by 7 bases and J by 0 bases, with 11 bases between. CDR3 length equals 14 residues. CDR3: CASKTGWSTDTQYF. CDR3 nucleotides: TGTGCCAGCAAGACAGGTTGGAGCACAGATACGCAGTATTTT.

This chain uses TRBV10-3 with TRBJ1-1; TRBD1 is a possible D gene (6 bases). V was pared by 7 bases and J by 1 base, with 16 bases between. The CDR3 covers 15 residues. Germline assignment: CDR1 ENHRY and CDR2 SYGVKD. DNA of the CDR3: TGTGCCATCATCGGAGACAGGACCGGGAACACTGAAGCTTTCTTT. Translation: CAIIGDRTGNTEAFF.

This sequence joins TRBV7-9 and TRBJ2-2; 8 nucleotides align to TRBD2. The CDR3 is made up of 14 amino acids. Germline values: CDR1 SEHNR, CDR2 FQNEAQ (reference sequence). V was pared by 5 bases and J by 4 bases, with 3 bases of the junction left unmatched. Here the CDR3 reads CASSPGGVTGELFF. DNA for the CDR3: TGTGCCAGCAGCCCGGGAGGGGTCACCGGGGAGCTGTTTTTT.

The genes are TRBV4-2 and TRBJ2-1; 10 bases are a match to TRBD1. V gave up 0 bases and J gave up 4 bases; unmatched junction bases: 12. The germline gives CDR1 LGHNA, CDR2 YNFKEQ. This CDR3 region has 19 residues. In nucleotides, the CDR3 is TGTGCCAGCAGCCAAGATCCCCCAGGACAGGGGGGAGTATACAATGAGCAGTTCTTC. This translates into CASSQDPPGQGGVYNEQFF.

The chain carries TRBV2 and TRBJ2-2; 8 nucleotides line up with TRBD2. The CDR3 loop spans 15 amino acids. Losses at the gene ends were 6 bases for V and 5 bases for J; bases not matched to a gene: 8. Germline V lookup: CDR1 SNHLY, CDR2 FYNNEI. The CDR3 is CASREAGGRTGELFF. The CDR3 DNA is TGTGCCAGCAGGGAGGCGGGGGGTAGAACCGGGGAGCTGTTTTTT.

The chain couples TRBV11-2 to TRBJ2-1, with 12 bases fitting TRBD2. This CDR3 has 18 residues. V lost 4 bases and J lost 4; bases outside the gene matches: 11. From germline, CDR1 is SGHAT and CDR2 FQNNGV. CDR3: CASSSTLTSGRSYNEQFF. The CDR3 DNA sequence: TGTGCCAGCAGCTCAACCTTGACTAGCGGGAGATCATACAATGAGCAGTTCTTC.

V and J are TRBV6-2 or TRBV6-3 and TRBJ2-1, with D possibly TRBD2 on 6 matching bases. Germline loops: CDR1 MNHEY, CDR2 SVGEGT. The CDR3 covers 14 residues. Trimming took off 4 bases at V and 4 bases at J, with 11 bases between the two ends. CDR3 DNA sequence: TGTGCCAGCAGTTCTGCGGGAAATTACAATGAGCAGTTCTTC. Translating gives CASSSAGNYNEQFF.

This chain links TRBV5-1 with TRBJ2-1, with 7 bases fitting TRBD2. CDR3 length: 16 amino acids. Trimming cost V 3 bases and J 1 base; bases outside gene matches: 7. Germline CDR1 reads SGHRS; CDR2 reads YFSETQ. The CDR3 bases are TGCGCCAGCAGCTCCTGGCGGGAGTCGTCCTACAATGAGCAGTTCTTC. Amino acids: CASSSWRESSYNEQFF.

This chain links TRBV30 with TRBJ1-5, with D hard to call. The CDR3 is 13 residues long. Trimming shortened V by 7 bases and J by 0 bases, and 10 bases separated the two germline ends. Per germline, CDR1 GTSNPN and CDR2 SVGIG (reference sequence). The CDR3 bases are TGTGCCTTTAGAGAACGTAGCAATCAGCCCCAGCATTTT. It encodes CAFRERSNQPQHF.

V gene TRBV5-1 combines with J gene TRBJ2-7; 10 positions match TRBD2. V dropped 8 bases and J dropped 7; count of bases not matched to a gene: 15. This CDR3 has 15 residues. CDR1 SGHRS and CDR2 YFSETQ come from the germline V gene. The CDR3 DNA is TGCGCCAGTGACCCAGGGACTAGCGCTCTCCGGGAGCAGTACTTC. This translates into CASDPGTSALREQYF.

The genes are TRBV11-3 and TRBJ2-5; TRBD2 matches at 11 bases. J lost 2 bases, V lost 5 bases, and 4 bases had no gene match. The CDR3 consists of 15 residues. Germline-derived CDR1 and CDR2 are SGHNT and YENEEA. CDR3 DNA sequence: TGTGCCAGCAGCATAGCGGGAGGGAGGCAAGAGACCCAGTACTTC. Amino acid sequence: CASSIAGGRQETQYF.

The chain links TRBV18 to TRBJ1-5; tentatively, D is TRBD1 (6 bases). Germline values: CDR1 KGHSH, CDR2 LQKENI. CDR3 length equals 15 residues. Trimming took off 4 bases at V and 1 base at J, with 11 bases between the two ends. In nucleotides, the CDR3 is TGTGCCAGCTCACAGGGGGGGAAAAGCAATCAGCCCCAGCATTTT. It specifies CASSQGGKSNQPQHF.

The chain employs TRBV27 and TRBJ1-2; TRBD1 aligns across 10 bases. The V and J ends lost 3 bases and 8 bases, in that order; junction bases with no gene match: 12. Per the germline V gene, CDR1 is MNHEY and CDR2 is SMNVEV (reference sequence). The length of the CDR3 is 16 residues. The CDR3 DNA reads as TGTGCCAGCAGTTTGACAGGGGGCGAGGGTGAGAGCGGCTACACCTTC. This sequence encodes CASSLTGGEGESGYTF.

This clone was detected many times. The CDR3 region is CASSYEDRQHQPQHF. The CDR3 DNA reads as TGTGCCAGCAGCTATGAGGATAGACAGCATCAGCCCCAGCATTTT. V usage is TRBV6-2 or TRBV6-3 and J usage is TRBJ1-5; D might be TRBD1 (5 bases). Trimming shortened V by 6 bases and J by 5 bases, and 17 bases separated the two germline ends. CDR3 size: 15 residues. Germline V gives CDR1 MNHEY, CDR2 SVGEGT.

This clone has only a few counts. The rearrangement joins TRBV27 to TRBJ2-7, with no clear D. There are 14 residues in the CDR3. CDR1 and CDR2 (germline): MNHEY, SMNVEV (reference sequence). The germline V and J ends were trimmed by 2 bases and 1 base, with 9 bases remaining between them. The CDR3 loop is CASSLVVGSYEQYF. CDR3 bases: TGTGCCAGCAGTTTAGTGGTCGGTTCCTACGAGCAGTACTTC.

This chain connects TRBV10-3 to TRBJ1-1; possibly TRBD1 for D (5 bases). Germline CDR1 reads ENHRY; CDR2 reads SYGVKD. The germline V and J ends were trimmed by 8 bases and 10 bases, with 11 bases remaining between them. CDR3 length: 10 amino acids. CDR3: CAILGQLAFF. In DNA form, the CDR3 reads TGTGCCATCCTAGGACAATTAGCTTTCTTT.